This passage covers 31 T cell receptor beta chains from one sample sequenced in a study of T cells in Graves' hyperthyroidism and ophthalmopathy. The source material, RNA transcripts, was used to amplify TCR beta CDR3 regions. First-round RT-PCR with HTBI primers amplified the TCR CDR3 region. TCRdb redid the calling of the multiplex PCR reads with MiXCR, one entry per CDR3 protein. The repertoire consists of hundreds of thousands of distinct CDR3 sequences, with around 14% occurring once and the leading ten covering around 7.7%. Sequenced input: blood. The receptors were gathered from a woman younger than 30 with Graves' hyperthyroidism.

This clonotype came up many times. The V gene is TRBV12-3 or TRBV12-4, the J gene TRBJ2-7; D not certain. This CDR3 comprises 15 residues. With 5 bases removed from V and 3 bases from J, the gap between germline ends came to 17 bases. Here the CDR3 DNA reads TGTGCCAGCAGTCGCGACACTGACCTTTTCTACGAGCAGTACTTC. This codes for CASSRDTDLFYEQYF.

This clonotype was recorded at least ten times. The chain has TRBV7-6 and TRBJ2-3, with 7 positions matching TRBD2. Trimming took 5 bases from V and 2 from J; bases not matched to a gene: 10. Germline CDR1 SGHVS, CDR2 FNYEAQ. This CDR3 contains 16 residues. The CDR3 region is CASSSRSAGDTDTQYF. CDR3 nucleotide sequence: TGTGCCAGCAGCAGCCGGTCTGCGGGGGACACAGATACGCAGTATTTT.

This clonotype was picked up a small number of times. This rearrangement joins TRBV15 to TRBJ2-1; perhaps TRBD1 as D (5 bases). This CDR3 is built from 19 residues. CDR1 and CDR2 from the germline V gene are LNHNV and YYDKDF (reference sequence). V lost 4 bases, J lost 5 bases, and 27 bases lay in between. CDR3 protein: CATSTSQGFTALTDNEQFF. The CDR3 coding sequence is TGTGCCACCAGCACGAGTCAGGGTTTTACTGCCCTTACAGACAATGAGCAGTTCTTC.

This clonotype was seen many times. CDR3 in amino acids: CASSLAQGGGLQETQYF. CDR3 in DNA: TGCGCCAGCAGCTTGGCACAGGGTGGAGGGTTACAAGAGACCCAGTACTTC. The J gene is TRBJ2-5, the V gene TRBV5-1, with D possibly being TRBD1 or TRBD2 (6 bases each). Per germline, CDR1 SGHRS and CDR2 YFSETQ. V shed 0 bases and J shed 2 bases, with 17 bases lying between them. The CDR3 covers 17 residues.

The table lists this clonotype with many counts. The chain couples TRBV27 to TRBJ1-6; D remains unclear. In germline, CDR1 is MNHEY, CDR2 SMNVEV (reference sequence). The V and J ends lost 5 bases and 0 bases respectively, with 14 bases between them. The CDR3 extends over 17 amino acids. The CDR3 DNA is TGTGCCAGCAGTCCCGGACCGACCTACTCCTATAATTCACCCCTCCACTTT. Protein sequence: CASSPGPTYSYNSPLHF.

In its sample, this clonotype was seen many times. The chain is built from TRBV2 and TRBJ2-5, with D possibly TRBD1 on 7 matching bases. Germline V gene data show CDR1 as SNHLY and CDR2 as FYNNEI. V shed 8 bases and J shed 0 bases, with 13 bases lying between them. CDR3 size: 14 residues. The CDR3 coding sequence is TGTGCCAGCTGGTCAGGGGGGAACCAAGAGACCCAGTACTTC. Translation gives CASWSGGNQETQYF.

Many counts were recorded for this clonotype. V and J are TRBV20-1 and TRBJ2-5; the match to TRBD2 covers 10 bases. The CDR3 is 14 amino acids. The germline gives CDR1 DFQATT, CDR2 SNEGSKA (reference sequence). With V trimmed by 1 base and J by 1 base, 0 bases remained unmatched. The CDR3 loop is CSARGTSGQETQYF. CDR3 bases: TGCAGTGCTAGAGGGACTAGCGGCCAAGAGACCCAGTACTTC.

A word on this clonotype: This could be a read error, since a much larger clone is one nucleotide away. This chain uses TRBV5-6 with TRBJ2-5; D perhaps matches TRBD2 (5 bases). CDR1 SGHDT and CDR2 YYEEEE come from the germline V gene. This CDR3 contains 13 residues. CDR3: CVSSPGSLKDQYF. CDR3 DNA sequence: TGTGTCAGCAGCCCGGGGTCACTTAAGGACCAGTACTTC. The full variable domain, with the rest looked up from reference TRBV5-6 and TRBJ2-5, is DAGVTQSPTHLIKTRGQQVTLRCSPKSGHDTVSWYQQALGQGPQFIFQYYEEEERQRGNFPDRFSGHQFPNYSSELNVNALLLGDSALYLCVSSPGSLKDQYFGPGTRLLVL.

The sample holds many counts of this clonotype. CDR3 DNA: TGTGCCAGCAGCCGATTAGCGGTAGGAAACACAGATACGCAGTATTTT. This sequence encodes CASSRLAVGNTDTQYF. V is TRBV7-8 and J is TRBJ2-3, with D possibly being TRBD2 (6 bases). Trimming took off 5 bases at V and 2 bases at J, with 17 bases between the two ends. The CDR3 consists of 16 residues. Germline values: CDR1 SGHVS, CDR2 FQNEAQ.

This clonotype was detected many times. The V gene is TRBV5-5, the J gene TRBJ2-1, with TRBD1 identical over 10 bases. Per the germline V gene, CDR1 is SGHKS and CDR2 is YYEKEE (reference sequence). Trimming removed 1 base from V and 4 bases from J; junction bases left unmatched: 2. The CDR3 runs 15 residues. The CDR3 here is CASSLRTGGYNEQFF. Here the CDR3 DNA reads TGTGCCAGCAGCTTGAGGACAGGGGGTTACAATGAGCAGTTCTTC.

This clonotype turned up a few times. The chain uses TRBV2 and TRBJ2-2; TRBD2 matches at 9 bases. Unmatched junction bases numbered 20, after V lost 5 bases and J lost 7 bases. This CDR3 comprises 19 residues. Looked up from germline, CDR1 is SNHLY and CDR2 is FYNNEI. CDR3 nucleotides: TGTGCCAGCAGTATTCCAGGGACTAGCTGGCCCTTGACGGACGGGGAGCTGTTTTTT. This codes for CASSIPGTSWPLTDGELFF.

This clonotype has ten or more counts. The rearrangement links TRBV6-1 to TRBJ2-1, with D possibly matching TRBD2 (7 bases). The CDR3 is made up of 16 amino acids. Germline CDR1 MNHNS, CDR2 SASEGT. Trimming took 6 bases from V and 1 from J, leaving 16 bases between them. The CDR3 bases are TGTGCCAGCAGCGAGGGGGGAGCGGGGTCCTACAATGAGCAGTTCTTC. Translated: CASSEGGAGSYNEQFF.

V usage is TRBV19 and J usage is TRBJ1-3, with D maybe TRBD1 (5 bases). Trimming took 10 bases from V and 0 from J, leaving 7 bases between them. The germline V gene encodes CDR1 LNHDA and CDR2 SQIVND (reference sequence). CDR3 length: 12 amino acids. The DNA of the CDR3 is TGTGCCACCGACAGCTCTGGAAACACCATATATTTT. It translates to CATDSSGNTIYF.

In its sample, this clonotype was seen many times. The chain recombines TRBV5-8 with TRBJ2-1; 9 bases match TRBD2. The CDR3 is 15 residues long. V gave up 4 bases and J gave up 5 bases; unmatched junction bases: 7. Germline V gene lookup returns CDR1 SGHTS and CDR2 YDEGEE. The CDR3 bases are TGTGCCAGCAGCCCGTCCGGGACTAGCAACAATGAGCAGTTCTTC. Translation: CASSPSGTSNNEQFF.

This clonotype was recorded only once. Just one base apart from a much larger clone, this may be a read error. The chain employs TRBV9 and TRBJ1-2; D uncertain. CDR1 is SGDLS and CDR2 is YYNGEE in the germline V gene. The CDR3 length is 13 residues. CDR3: CTSSGRRDYGYTF. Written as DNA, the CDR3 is TGTACCAGCAGTGGGAGGAGGGACTATGGCTACACCTTC.

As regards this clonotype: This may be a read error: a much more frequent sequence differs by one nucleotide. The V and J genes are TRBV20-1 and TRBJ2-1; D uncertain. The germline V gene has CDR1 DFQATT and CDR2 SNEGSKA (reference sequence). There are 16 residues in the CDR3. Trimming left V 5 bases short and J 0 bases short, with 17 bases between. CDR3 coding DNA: TGCAGTGCTGGTTTAACCCGACCCGGCTCCTACAATGAGCAGTTCTTC. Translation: CSAGLTRPGSYNEQFF.

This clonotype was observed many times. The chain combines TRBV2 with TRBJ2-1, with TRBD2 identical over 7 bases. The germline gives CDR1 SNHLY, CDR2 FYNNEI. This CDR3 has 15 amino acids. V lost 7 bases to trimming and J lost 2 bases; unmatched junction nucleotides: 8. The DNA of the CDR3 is TGTGCCAGCAAGTTCGCCGGGACTACCTACAATGAGCAGTTCTTC. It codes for CASKFAGTTYNEQFF.

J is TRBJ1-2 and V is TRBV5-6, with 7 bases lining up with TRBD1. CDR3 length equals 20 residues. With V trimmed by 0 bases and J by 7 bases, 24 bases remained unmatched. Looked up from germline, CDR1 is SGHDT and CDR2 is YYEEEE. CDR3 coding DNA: TGTGCCAGCAGCTTGGGGGGAGGCTGGGACAGCAACGCCGCAGGCGGTGGCTACACCTTC. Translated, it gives CASSLGGGWDSNAAGGGYTF.

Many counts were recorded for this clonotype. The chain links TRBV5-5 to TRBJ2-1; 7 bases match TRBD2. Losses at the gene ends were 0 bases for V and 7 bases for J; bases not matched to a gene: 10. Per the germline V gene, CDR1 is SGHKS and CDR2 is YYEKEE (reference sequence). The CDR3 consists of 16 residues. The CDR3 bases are TGTGCCAGCAGCTTGGCCTCCGGGACTACCTTTAATGAGCAGTTCTTC. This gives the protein CASSLASGTTFNEQFF.

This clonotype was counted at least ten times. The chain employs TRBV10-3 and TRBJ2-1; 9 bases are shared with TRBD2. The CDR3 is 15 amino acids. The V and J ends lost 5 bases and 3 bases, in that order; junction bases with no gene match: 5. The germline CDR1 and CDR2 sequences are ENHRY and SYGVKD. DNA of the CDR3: TGTGCCATCAGTATAAGTAGCGGGAGCTACAATGAGCAGTTCTTC. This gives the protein CAISISSGSYNEQFF.

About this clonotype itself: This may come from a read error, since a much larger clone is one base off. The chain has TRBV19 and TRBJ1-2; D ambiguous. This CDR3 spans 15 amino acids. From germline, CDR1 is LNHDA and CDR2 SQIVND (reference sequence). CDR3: CVSSFGFPPLRGYTF. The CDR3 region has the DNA TGTGTCAGTAGTTTCGGGTTCCCCCCTTTACGCGGCTACACCTTC.

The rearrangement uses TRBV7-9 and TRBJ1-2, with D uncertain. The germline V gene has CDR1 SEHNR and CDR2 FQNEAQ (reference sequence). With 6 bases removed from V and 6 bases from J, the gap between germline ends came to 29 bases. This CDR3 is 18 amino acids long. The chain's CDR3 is CASSQGRQSVGTEDGYTF. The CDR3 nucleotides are TGTGCCAGCAGTCAAGGTCGGCAGTCGGTGGGAACCGAAGATGGCTACACCTTC.

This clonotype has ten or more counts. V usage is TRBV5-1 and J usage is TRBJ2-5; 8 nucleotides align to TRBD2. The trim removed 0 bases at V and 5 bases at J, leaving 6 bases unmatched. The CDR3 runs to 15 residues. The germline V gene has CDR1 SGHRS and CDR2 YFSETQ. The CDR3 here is CASSLGAGDVETQYF. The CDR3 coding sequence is TGCGCCAGCAGCTTGGGAGCGGGGGACGTTGAGACCCAGTACTTC.

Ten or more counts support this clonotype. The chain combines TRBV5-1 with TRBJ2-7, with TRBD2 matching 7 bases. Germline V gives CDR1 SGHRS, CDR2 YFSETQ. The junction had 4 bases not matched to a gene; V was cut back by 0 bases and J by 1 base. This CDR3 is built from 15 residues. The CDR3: CASSLAASGSYEQYF. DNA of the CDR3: TGCGCCAGCAGCTTGGCGGCTAGCGGATCCTACGAGCAGTACTTC.

CDR3 bases: TGCGCCAGCAAACCCTCCGGGACCCAGGGAGCTTTCTTT. The encoded protein is CASKPSGTQGAFF. The gene calls are TRBV5-1 and TRBJ1-1, with D possibly TRBD1 on 5 matching bases. The CDR3 contains 13 residues. Trimming pared 6 bases from V and 10 bases from J, leaving 19 bases between. Germline V gene sequence: CDR1 SGHRS, CDR2 YFSETQ. Full variable domain (rest looked up from reference TRBV5-1 and TRBJ1-1): KAGVTQTPRYLIKTRGQQVTLSCSPISGHRSVSWYQQTPGQGLQFLFEYFSETQRNKGNFPGRFSGRQFSNSRSEMNVSTLELGDSALYLCASKPSGTQGAFFGQGTRLTVV.

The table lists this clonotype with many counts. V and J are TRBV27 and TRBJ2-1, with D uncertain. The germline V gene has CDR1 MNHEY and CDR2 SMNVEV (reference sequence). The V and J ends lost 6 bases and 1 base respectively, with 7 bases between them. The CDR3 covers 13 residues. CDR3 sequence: CASSLNSYNEQFF. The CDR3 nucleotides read TGTGCCAGCAGCTTGAATTCCTACAATGAGCAGTTCTTC.

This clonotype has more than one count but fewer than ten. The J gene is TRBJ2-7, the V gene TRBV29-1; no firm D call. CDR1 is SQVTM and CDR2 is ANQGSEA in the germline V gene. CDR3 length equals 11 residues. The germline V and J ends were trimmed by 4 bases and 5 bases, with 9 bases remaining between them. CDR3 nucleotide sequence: TGCAGCGTTGTTAAAGGGCACGAGCAGTACTTC. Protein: CSVVKGHEQYF.

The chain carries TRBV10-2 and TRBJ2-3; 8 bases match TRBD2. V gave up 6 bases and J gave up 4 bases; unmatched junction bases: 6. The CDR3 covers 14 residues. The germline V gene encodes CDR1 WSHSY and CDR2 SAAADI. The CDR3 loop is CASRPGLVSDTQYF. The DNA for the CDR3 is TGCGCCAGCAGACCGGGACTAGTATCAGATACGCAGTATTTT.

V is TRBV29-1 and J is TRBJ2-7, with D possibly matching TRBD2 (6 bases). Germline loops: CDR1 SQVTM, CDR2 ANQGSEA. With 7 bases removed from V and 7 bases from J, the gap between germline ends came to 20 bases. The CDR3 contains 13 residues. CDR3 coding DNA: TGCAGCGCTGGGGGGAAGACTCCGCGTGAGCAGTACTTC. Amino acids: CSAGGKTPREQYF.

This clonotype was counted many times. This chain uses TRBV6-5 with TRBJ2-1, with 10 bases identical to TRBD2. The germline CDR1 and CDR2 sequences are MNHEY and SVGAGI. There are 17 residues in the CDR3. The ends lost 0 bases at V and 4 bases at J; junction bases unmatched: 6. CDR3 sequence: CASSYSPGTSEYNEQFF. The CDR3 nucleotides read TGTGCCAGCAGTTACTCGCCCGGGACTAGCGAGTACAATGAGCAGTTCTTC.

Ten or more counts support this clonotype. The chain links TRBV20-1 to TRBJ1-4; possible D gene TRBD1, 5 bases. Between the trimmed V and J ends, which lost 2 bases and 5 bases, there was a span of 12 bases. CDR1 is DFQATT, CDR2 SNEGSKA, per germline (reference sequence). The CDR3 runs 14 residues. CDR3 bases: TGCAGTGCTAGAACGGGACGGGAGAATGAAAAACTGTTTTTT. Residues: CSARTGRENEKLFF.